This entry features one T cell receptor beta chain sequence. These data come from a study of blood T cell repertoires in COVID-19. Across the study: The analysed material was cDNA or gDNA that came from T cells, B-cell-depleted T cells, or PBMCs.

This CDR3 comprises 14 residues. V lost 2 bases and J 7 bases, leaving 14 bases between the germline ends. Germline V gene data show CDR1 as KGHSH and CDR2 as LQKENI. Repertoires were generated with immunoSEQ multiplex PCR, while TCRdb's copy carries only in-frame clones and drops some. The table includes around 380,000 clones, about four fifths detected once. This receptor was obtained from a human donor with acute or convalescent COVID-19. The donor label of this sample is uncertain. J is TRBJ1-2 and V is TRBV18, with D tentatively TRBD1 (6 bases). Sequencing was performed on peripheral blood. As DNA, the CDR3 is TGTGCCAGCTCACCATCCTCAGGGGTTGTTGGCTACACCTTC. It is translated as CASSPSSGVVGYTF.